This T cell receptor beta chain was profiled in a study of blood T cell repertoires in COVID-19. This clone was found once. Original analysis: Counts of nucleated cells, estimated from reference gene primer amplification, were obtained. Sequenced by immunoSEQ multiplex PCR; TCRdb stores in-frame clones only, minus some. That table is the source of V, J and clone size, and D and trimming were worked out from the DNA. The repertoire consists of about 480,000 clones, with about 88% occurring once and the leading ten covering around 0.9%. Sequencing was performed on peripheral blood. The clonotype was recovered from a man aged 18 to 30 with COVID-19, enrolled during active disease.

CDR3 loop: CSVEDWRQPEAFF. The CDR3 DNA reads TGCAGCGTTGAAGATTGGCGGCAGCCTGAAGCTTTCTTT. The chain couples TRBV29-1 to TRBJ1-1, with D uncertain. The V and J ends lost 0 bases and 6 bases respectively, with 11 bases between them. Germline CDR1 SQVTM, CDR2 ANQGSEA. The CDR3 contains 13 residues.